Following are 18 T cell receptor beta chains from one sample sequenced in a study of cytomegalovirus exposure and HLA in healthy donors. 13 Jbeta primers and 60 Vbeta primers were used for the PCR. Assay used: immunoSEQ multiplex PCR; TCRdb lists only in-frame clones, some missing. The sample lists more than 140,000 clones, almost 80% seen once, with about 0.66% in the top ten. Sequencing was performed on PBMCs. These receptors were obtained from a male donor in good health and CMV-seronegative.

The chain recombines TRBV7-9 with TRBJ1-2; TRBD1 aligns across 10 bases. The CDR3 has 14 amino acids. The germline gives CDR1 SEHNR, CDR2 FQNEAQ (reference sequence). V lost 5 bases, J lost 5 bases, and 5 bases stayed unmatched. In DNA form, the CDR3 reads TGTGCCAGCAGCCTCGGACAGGGGGTATATGGCTACACCTTC. This encodes CASSLGQGVYGYTF. The variable domain in full, with the rest retrieved from reference TRBV7-9 and TRBJ1-2, is DTGVSQNPRHKITKRGQNVTFRCDPISEHNRLYWYRQTLGQGPEFLTYFQNEAQLEKSRLLSDRFSAERPKGSFSTLEIQRTEQGDSAMYLCASSLGQGVYGYTFGSGTRLTVV.

The sample holds one count of this clone. The chain uses TRBV10-3 and TRBJ1-1; D remains ambiguous. CDR1 is ENHRY, CDR2 SYGVKD, per germline. The V end was cut by 4 bases, the J end by 0 bases, with 6 bases between. The CDR3 runs 13 residues. CDR3 region: CAISARVNTEAFF. CDR3 sequence (DNA): TGTGCCATCAGTGCACGGGTGAACACTGAAGCTTTCTTT.

The chain carries TRBV5-5 and TRBJ1-2; no definite D call. V was trimmed by 4 bases and J by 3 bases, leaving 13 bases between them. Germline CDR1 reads SGHKS; CDR2 reads YYEKEE (reference sequence). The CDR3 length is 14 residues. The CDR3 reads CASSRAGGHYGYTF. Written as DNA, the CDR3 is TGTGCCAGCAGCCGGGCCGGAGGACACTATGGCTACACCTTC. The full variable domain, with the rest looked up from reference TRBV5-5 and TRBJ1-2, is DAGVTQSPTHLIKTRGQQVTLRCSPISGHKSVSWYQQVLGQGPQFIFQYYEKEERGRGNFPDRFSARQFPNYSSELNVNALLLGDSALYLCASSRAGGHYGYTFGSGTRLTVV.

This chain joins TRBV7-2 and TRBJ1-1; D possibly corresponds to TRBD1 (5 bases). Trimming left V 1 base short and J 1 base short, with 10 bases between. The CDR3 sequence is 15 residues long. From germline, CDR1 is SGHTA and CDR2 FQGNSA. The CDR3 region is CASSLDRGGNTEAFF. CDR3 coding DNA: TGTGCCAGCAGCTTAGATAGGGGCGGGAACACTGAAGCTTTCTTT.

The chain links TRBV15 to TRBJ1-2, with TRBD1 matching 10 bases. V lost 3 bases and J lost 2; bases outside the gene matches: 3. CDR1 is LNHNV and CDR2 is YYDKDF in the germline V gene (reference sequence). The CDR3 is 15 amino acids. The CDR3 sequence: CATSSPGQGNYGYTF. The CDR3 coding sequence is TGTGCCACCAGCAGCCCGGGACAGGGGAACTATGGCTACACCTTC.

The rearrangement links TRBV6-5 to TRBJ2-7; 9 nucleotides agree with TRBD2. Trimming cost V 3 bases and J 3 bases; bases outside gene matches: 3. The CDR3 has 14 amino acids. Germline V lookup: CDR1 MNHEY, CDR2 SVGAGI. This chain's CDR3 is CASSYSGGVYEQYF. CDR3 nucleotide sequence: TGTGCCAGCAGTTATAGCGGGGGAGTCTACGAGCAGTACTTC.

Comments on this clone: At one of its ends the junction is not consistent with the germline gene, which may arise from a read error. The chain uses TRBV7-9 and TRBJ2-7; no definite D call. Germline-derived CDR1 and CDR2 are SEHNR and FQNEAQ (reference sequence). The CDR3 sequence is 17 residues long. The CDR3 DNA is TGTTCCAGCAGCCTACCGACACAAGAAAGCCAGACCTACGAGCAGTACTTC. Its protein product is CSSSLPTQESQTYEQYF.

This clone was detected only a few times. The V and J genes are TRBV29-1 and TRBJ2-7, with a weak D call TRBD1 (6 bases). This CDR3 comprises 12 residues. From germline, CDR1 is SQVTM and CDR2 ANQGSEA. The DNA for the CDR3 is TGCAGTGGCCAGACAGGTGGCTACGAGCAGTACTTC. Its translation is CSGQTGGYEQYF.

The chain employs TRBV9 and TRBJ2-5, with 16 bases identical to TRBD2. The CDR3 sequence is 17 residues long. V shed 3 bases and J 2 bases; nucleotides not matched to a gene: 4. The germline CDR1 and CDR2 sequences are SGDLS and YYNGEE. CDR3 sequence: CASSAGTSGGAQETQYF. The CDR3, as DNA: TGTGCCAGCAGCGCAGGGACTAGCGGGGGGGCTCAAGAGACCCAGTACTTC. The whole variable domain, filled in from reference TRBV9 and TRBJ2-5, reads DSGVTQTPKHLITATGQRVTLRCSPRSGDLSVYWYQQSLDQGLQFLIQYYNGEERAKGNILERFSAQQFPDLHSELNLSSLELGDSALYFCASSAGTSGGAQETQYFGPGTRLLVL.

V and J are TRBV12-5 and TRBJ1-1, with D perhaps matching TRBD1 (5 bases). Per germline, CDR1 LGHNT and CDR2 FRNRAP. The length of the CDR3 is 15 residues. The V end was cut by 0 bases, the J end by 4 bases, with 12 bases between. This chain's CDR3 is CASGLVHQGLTEAFF. CDR3 DNA sequence: TGTGCTAGTGGTTTGGTACATCAGGGCCTCACTGAAGCTTTCTTT.

This chain joins TRBV7-8 and TRBJ2-5; the match to TRBD2 covers 15 bases. The J call may be mistaken, given a closer DNA end match to TRBJ2-7. The CDR3 length is 17 residues. The V gene's germline CDR1 is SGHVS and CDR2 FQNEAQ. This CDR3 reads CASSLVGTSGGSYEQYF. CDR3 sequence (DNA): TGTGCCAGCAGCTTAGTGGGGACTAGCGGGGGGTCCTACGAGCAGTACTTC.

The V and J genes are TRBV5-1 and TRBJ1-5; D may be TRBD1 (6 bases). In germline, CDR1 is SGHRS, CDR2 YFSETQ. The CDR3 sequence is 16 residues long. V was shortened by 4 bases and J by 0 bases, with 14 bases between the two germline ends. This CDR3 is CASSVDGGNSNQPQHF. CDR3 bases: TGCGCCAGCAGCGTGGATGGGGGCAATAGCAATCAGCCCCAGCATTTT.

V usage is TRBV4-1 and J usage is TRBJ2-1, with TRBD2 matching 11 bases. V was pared by 2 bases and J by 3 bases, with 15 bases of the junction left unmatched. The CDR3 consists of 20 residues. Germline values: CDR1 MGHRA, CDR2 YSYEKL. The CDR3 protein is CASSQPLLAGERGYYNEQFF. CDR3 sequence (DNA): TGCGCCAGCAGCCAACCTCTACTAGCGGGGGAAAGGGGTTACTACAATGAGCAGTTCTTC.

This clone was found once. V is TRBV5-4 and J is TRBJ2-3; D is perhaps TRBD1 (6 bases). This CDR3 region has 16 residues. V was clipped by 1 base and J by 0 bases, with 12 bases between them. In germline, CDR1 is SGHNT, CDR2 YYREEE (reference sequence). The CDR3 spells CASSLWDTTSTDTQYF. The CDR3 coding sequence is TGTGCCAGCAGCTTGTGGGACACAACTAGCACAGATACGCAGTATTTT.

The J gene is TRBJ1-2, the V gene TRBV11-1, with TRBD1 matching over 7 bases. Trimming removed 1 base from V and 6 bases from J; junction bases left unmatched: 8. The CDR3 loop spans 15 amino acids. Germline-derived CDR1 and CDR2 are SGHAT and FQDESV (reference sequence). The CDR3 sequence is CASSLERGPTNGYTF. The CDR3 DNA follows: TGTGCCAGCAGCTTAGAAAGGGGGCCAACCAATGGCTACACCTTC.

This clone has only a few counts. The V call is TRBV6-5, the J call TRBJ1-1; TRBD1 matches 11 bases. The junction had 8 bases not matched to a gene; V was cut back by 10 bases and J by 1 base. The CDR3 extends over 15 amino acids. Germline-derived CDR1 and CDR2 are MNHEY and SVGAGI. As DNA, the CDR3 is TGTGCCACGTCGAGGGGGACAGGGGGGAACACTGAAGCTTTCTTT. Translated: CATSRGTGGNTEAFF.

CDR3 bases: TGTGCCAGCAGCCCCGGGACTAGCGGGGACTACGAGCAGTACTTC. Its translation: CASSPGTSGDYEQYF. V usage is TRBV5-5 and J usage is TRBJ2-7; 13 bases line up with TRBD2. Trimming removed 4 bases from V and 3 bases from J; junction bases left unmatched: 4. CDR1 and CDR2 (germline): SGHKS, YYEKEE (reference sequence). CDR3 length: 15 residues.

The sample holds a few counts of this clone. This rearrangement joins TRBV20-1 to TRBJ2-3, with 7 bases fitting TRBD2. V trimming: 5 bases; J trimming: 6 bases; junction bases outside the gene matches: 2. CDR1 is DFQATT and CDR2 is SNEGSKA in the germline V gene (reference sequence). This CDR3 spans 11 amino acids. CDR3 sequence: CSAGLGDTQYF. CDR3 DNA sequence: TGCAGTGCTGGACTAGGTGATACGCAGTATTTT.